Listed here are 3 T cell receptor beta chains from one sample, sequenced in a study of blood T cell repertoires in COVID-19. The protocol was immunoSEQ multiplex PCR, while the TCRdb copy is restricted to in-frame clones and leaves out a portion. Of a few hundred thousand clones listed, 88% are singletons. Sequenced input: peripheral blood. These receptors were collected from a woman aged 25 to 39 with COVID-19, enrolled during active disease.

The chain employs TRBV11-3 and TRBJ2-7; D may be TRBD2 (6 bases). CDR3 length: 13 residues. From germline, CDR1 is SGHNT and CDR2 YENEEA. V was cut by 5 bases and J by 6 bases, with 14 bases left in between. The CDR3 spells CASSRRDGGEQYF. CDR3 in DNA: TGTGCCAGCAGCCGACGGGACGGGGGCGAGCAGTACTTC.

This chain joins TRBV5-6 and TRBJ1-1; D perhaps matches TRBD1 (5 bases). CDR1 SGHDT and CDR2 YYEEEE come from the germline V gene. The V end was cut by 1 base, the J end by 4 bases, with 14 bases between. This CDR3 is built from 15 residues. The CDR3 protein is CASSLLPGPFTEAFF. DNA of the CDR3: TGTGCCAGCAGCTTGCTCCCAGGGCCTTTCACTGAAGCTTTCTTT.

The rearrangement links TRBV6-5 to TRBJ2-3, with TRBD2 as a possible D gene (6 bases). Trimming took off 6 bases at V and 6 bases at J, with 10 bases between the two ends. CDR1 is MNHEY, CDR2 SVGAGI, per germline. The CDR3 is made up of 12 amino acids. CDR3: CASRETSDTQYF. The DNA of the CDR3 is TGTGCCAGCAGGGAGACTAGTGATACGCAGTATTTT.